These 13 T cell receptor beta chains originate from one sample sequenced in a study of shared clonotypes between healthy human individuals. This table comes from immunoSEQ multiplex PCR, and its TCRdb copy is limited to in-frame clones, with some not included. The table has around 690,000 clones, roughly 91% seen once; the top ten hold about a third. The source material was memory CD8+ T cells from PBMCs. Stated subset: CD45RO+ cells pooled with CCR7-negative TemRA cells. The receptors shown here come from a young man in good health. Some clones in this sample may be carry-over from other donors' samples.

The rearrangement uses TRBV10-3 and TRBJ2-7; 7 nucleotides line up with TRBD1. This CDR3 has 15 amino acids. J gave up 2 bases and V 7 bases, and 11 bases lay outside the gene matches. CDR1 and CDR2 from the germline V gene are ENHRY and SYGVKD. The CDR3 sequence: CAITSSTGPTYEQYF. The CDR3 bases are TGTGCCATCACCTCATCGACAGGGCCCACCTACGAGCAGTACTTC.

The V call is TRBV7-8, the J call TRBJ2-2; D is unclear. The CDR3 consists of 17 residues. V shed 0 bases and J shed 4 bases, with 15 bases lying between them. Germline lookup yields CDR1 SGHVS and CDR2 FQNEAQ. The CDR3 DNA is TGTGCCAGCAGCTTAGCGGTCCAGGCCTACGGCACCGGGGAGCTGTTTTTT. Its protein product is CASSLAVQAYGTGELFF. The full variable domain, completed using reference TRBV7-8 and TRBJ2-2, is GAGVSQSPRYKVAKRGQDVALRCDPISGHVSLFWYQQALGQGPEFLTYFQNEAQLDKSGLPSDRFFAERPEGSVSTLKIQRTQQEDSAVYLCASSLAVQAYGTGELFFGEGSRLTVL.

This clone is a singleton in its sample. This CDR3 reads CASSGGGTQYF. In DNA, the CDR3 is TGTGCCAGTAGTGGGGGAGGGACCCAGTACTTC. The V and J genes are TRBV19 and TRBJ2-5, with a weak D call TRBD2 (6 bases). CDR1 LNHDA and CDR2 SQIVND come from the germline V gene (reference sequence). The CDR3 has 11 amino acids. Trimming took 5 bases from V and 7 from J, leaving 8 bases between them.

This chain connects TRBV6-5 to TRBJ2-1, with TRBD2 as a possible D gene (5 bases). The V and J ends lost 7 bases and 9 bases respectively, with 13 bases between them. Germline assignment: CDR1 MNHEY and CDR2 SVGAGI. The CDR3 runs 12 residues. CDR3 residues: CASISGKAEQFF. CDR3 DNA: TGTGCCAGCATTTCGGGGAAAGCTGAGCAGTTCTTC.

The J gene is TRBJ2-7, the V gene TRBV28, with 7 bases that match TRBD1. Trimming cost V 7 bases and J 0 bases; bases outside gene matches: 9. The CDR3 is 15 amino acids. Per the germline V gene, CDR1 is MDHEN and CDR2 is SYDVKM. DNA for the CDR3: TGTGCCAGCAATGGAGACAGGGATCCCTCCTACGAGCAGTACTTC. Its translation is CASNGDRDPSYEQYF.

Concerning this clone itself: Other DNA sequences from this sample encode an identical CDR3 as well. The chain has TRBV29-1 and TRBJ2-7; 7 nucleotides align to TRBD1. CDR3 length: 13 amino acids. Germline lookup yields CDR1 SQVTM and CDR2 ANQGSEA. V lost 4 bases and J lost 0; bases outside the gene matches: 3. This CDR3 is CSVAGTASYEQYF. The CDR3 DNA sequence: TGCAGCGTTGCCGGGACAGCCTCCTACGAGCAGTACTTC.

The rearrangement joins TRBV29-1 to TRBJ1-2; TRBD1 agrees at 7 bases. Germline loops: CDR1 SQVTM, CDR2 ANQGSEA. This CDR3 region has 15 residues. The V and J ends lost 2 bases and 4 bases, in that order; junction bases with no gene match: 10. The CDR3: CSVELLPGTVYGYTF. Written as DNA, the CDR3 is TGCAGCGTTGAATTACTTCCCGGGACAGTCTATGGCTACACCTTC.

V and J are TRBV7-9 and TRBJ2-2; 7 bases match TRBD1. Germline lookup yields CDR1 SEHNR and CDR2 FQNEAQ (reference sequence). Germline trimming cut 3 bases from V and 3 bases from J; bases unmatched to any gene: 10. There are 17 residues in the CDR3. CDR3 coding DNA: TGTGCCAGCAGCTTTGGGTTTAGGGGGCCTTACACCGGGGAGCTGTTTTTT. Its protein is CASSFGFRGPYTGELFF.

The V gene is TRBV5-6, the J gene TRBJ2-3; 9 bases are shared with TRBD1. This CDR3 is built from 15 residues. CDR1 is SGHDT, CDR2 YYEEEE, per germline. With 1 base clipped from V and 5 bases from J, the junction kept 5 bases outside the gene matches. DNA of the CDR3: TGTGCCAGCAGCTTGCTACAGGGGGCGGGAGATACGCAGTATTTT. Amino acids: CASSLLQGAGDTQYF.

Comment on this clone: An end of the junction does not agree with germline; a read error may underlie this. The CDR3 sequence is CASSWDRGRGGITF. The CDR3 coding sequence is TGTGCCAGCAGTTGGGACAGGGGGCGGGGAGGGATCACCTTC. The gene calls are TRBV6-5 and TRBJ2-7; 12 positions match TRBD1. Germline assignment: CDR1 MNHEY and CDR2 SVGAGI. CDR3 size: 14 residues.

J is TRBJ1-2 and V is TRBV18; 8 bases are shared with TRBD1. The V segment lost 5 bases and the J segment 4 bases; nucleotides outside the gene matches: 3. Germline CDR1 reads KGHSH; CDR2 reads LQKENI. This CDR3 is 13 amino acids long. CDR3 coding DNA: TGTGCCAGCTCATGGGGACAGGTCTATGGCTACACCTTC. Amino acids: CASSWGQVYGYTF. Complete variable domain (other parts from reference TRBV18 and TRBJ1-2): NAGVMQNPRHLVRRRGQEARLRCSPMKGHSHVYWYRQLPEEGLKFMVYLQKENIIDESGMPKERFSAEFPKEGPSILRIQQVVRGDSAAYFCASSWGQVYGYTFGSGTRLTVV.

The chain carries TRBV5-5 and TRBJ1-5; D is perhaps TRBD1 (6 bases). The V and J ends lost 4 bases and 6 bases respectively, with 17 bases between them. The CDR3 has 15 residues. Germline V gives CDR1 SGHKS, CDR2 YYEKEE (reference sequence). This CDR3 is CASSLGVGAAQPQHF. CDR3 DNA sequence: TGTGCCAGCAGCCTAGGGGTGGGGGCGGCTCAGCCCCAGCATTTT.

Only one count was recorded for this clone. V gene TRBV6-5 combines with J gene TRBJ2-7; D is undetermined. This CDR3 is built from 15 residues. Trimming cost V 8 bases and J 1 base, with 18 bases left between them. Germline-derived CDR1 and CDR2 are MNHEY and SVGAGI. The CDR3 coding sequence is TGTGCCAGCGCGATACGGCAGACAAAATCCTACGAGCAGTACTTC. This sequence encodes CASAIRQTKSYEQYF.